The sample holds a few counts of the clone carrying this T cell receptor (beta chain). What it binds is not known. The study reverse transcribed the entire isolated RNA, so it sequenced expressed TCRB transcripts. Produced via immunoSEQ multiplex PCR; TCRdb's table is partial and in-frame only. Of hundreds of thousands of clones listed, around 12% are singletons. A single heparinised blood sample, averaging approximately 0.12 L, was obtained per donor. Trimming cost V 0 bases and J 0 bases, with 7 bases left between them. This CDR3 spans 15 amino acids. Per germline, CDR1 SGHRS and CDR2 YFSETQ. The sample comes from a study of beta chain features in type 1 diabetes. General study points: Since sequencing was performed on cDNA, cells with high TCR expression could be over-represented.

This chain links TRBV5-1 with TRBJ1-5; D is unresolved. This receptor was identified in a man between 18 and 35 years old in good health. Input material: naive CD4+ T cells from blood. This chain's CDR3 is CASSLVPDSNQPQHF. Here the CDR3 DNA reads TGCGCCAGCAGCTTGGTGCCAGATAGCAATCAGCCCCAGCATTTT.